This T cell receptor (beta chain) was recorded in a study of regulatory T cells in long-lasting Graves disease. Turning to the study itself: Those Graves' patients who were newly diagnosed had been on antithyroid drugs under 3 months.

This clonotype showed up just a few times. Construction of the TCR beta libraries employed iRepertoire HTBI primers in conjunction with Arm-PCR of CDR3 regions. MiXCR, run by TCRdb on the multiplex PCR reads, gives a single entry per CDR3 protein. This table holds 440,000 or so distinct CDR3 sequences, more than 12% found once. The time point was: newly diagnosed GD, antithyroid drugs for less than 3 months. RNA extracted from PBMCs served as the sequencing template. The CDR3 loop spans 18 amino acids. The V segment lost 7 bases and the J segment 5 bases; nucleotides outside the gene matches: 22. Looked up from germline, CDR1 is SGHRS and CDR2 is YFSETQ. This same sample was also taken into another study, of T cells in Graves' hyperthyroidism and ophthalmopathy. This second study notes: Newly diagnosed patients aged 18 to 65 had hyperthyroidism of under 2 months' duration. Diagnosis relied on clinical symptoms, serum thyroxine and TRAb, thyroid ultrasound and orbital computed tomography. When the TCR CDR3 underwent first-round RT-PCR, the HTBI primer set was used.

The sequences come from peripheral blood mononuclear cells (PBMCs), collected at new diagnosis, from a patient treated with antithyroid drugs. The genes are TRBV5-1 and TRBJ2-3; the match to TRBD2 covers 7 bases. This sequence was found in a woman under 40 with Graves disease. DNA for the CDR3: TGCGCCAGCCTTCCCGGGGCGGGAGCGGGTAAATTTGGAGATACGCAGTATTTT. Residues: CASLPGAGAGKFGDTQYF.